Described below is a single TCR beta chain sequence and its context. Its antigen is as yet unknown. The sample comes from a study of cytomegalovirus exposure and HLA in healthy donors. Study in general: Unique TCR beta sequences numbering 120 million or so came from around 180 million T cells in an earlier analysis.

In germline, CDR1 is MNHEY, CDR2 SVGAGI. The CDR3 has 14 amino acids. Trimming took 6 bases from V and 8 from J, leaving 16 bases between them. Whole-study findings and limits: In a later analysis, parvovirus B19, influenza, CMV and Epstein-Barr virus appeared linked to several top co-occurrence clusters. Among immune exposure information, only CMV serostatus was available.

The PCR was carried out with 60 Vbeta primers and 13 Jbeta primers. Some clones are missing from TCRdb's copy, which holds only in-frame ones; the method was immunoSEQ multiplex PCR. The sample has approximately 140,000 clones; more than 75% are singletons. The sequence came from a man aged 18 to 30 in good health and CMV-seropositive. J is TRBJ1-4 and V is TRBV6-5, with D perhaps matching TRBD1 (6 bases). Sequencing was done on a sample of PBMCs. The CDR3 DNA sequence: TGTGCCAGCAGGGAACGGGGGGCTTGGGAAAAACTGTTTTTT. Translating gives CASRERGAWEKLFF.